The 9 T cell receptor beta chains in this list originate from one sample, sequenced in a study of tissue T cells after allogeneic stem cell transplantation. Data came from immunoSEQ multiplex PCR; TCRdb stores just in-frame clones and leaves some out. The data hold about 11,000 clones, with less than 45% observed a single time. Time point of the sample: mouse harvest day 7 after allogeneic transplant. Each mouse received 10^7 T-cell-depleted marrow cells plus 10^6 splenic CD5+ T cells by tail vein. Sequenced: skin. The origin of the receptors is a female BALB/c mouse given C57BL/6 T cells with graft-versus-host disease after an allogeneic hematopoietic cell transplant.

On this clone itself: Gene and germline names: mouse. The CDR3 extends 1 residue past the end of the read, so its final part is completed from the germline J gene. The chain carries TRBV15 and TRBJ2-3; the D gene is possibly TRBD1 (5 bases). V was shortened by 6 bases and J by 3 bases, with 10 bases between the two germline ends. The V gene's germline CDR1 is SGHND and CDR2 FRSKSL. This CDR3 has 13 residues. CDR3 protein: CASRPGQAETLYF. The covered CDR3 bases are TGTGCCAGCAGACCTGGACAAGCAGAAACGCTGTAT. Full variable domain (rest looked up from reference TRBV15 and TRBJ2-3): DAGVTQTPRHEVAEKGQTIILKCEPVSGHNDLFWYRQTKIQGLELLSYFRSKSLMEDGGAFKDRFKAEMLNSSFSTLKIQPTEPKDSAVYLCASRPGQAETLYFGSGTRLTVL.

Of note for this clone: Genes and germline come from the mouse. The read ends 1 residue before the CDR3 terminus; that terminus is restored from the germline J gene. V gene TRBV3 combines with J gene TRBJ2-2; 10 nucleotides line up with TRBD1. The CDR3 is 13 amino acids. After removal of 5 bases from V and 6 bases from J, the junction contained 0 bases not matched to a gene. From germline, CDR1 is SNHLY and CDR2 FYNGKV (reference sequence). CDR3 sequence: CASSGQGAGQLYF. The CDR3 DNA, read in part, is TGTGCCAGCAGCGGACAGGGGGCCGGGCAGCTCTAC. The whole variable domain, remainder taken from reference TRBV3 and TRBJ2-2, is GPKVLQIPSHQIIDMGQMVTLNCDPVSNHLYFYWYKQILGQQMEFLVNFYNGKVMEKSKLFKDQFSVERPDGSYFTLKIQPTALEDSAVYFCASSGQGAGQLYFGEGSKLTVL.

For this clone: The gene names given are mouse names. The DNA ends 1 residue before the CDR3 does, and the rest of the CDR3 is filled in from the germline J gene. V gene TRBV23 combines with J gene TRBJ1-3; the DNA was not used to check the table's D call, TRBD1. The CDR3 runs to 14 residues. Germline CDR1 and CDR2: KGHTA and FQNQQP. CDR3 bases read: TGCTCCAGCAGCCCCGACAGTTCTGGAAATACGCTCTAT. Protein sequence: CSSSPDSSGNTLY. The complete CDR3 sequence is CSSSPDSSGNTLYF.

About this clone itself: Genes and germline are mouse. Read sequence stops 1 residue before the CDR3 end, and the germline J gene provides the missing end. J is TRBJ1-2 and V is TRBV26, with D unclear. The CDR3 covers 13 residues. Germline values: CDR1 KGHPV, CDR2 FQNQEV (reference sequence). Trimming left V 4 bases short and J 1 base short, with 7 bases between. The CDR3 region is CASSRAGNSDYTF. The part of the CDR3 DNA that was read is TGTGCCAGCAGTCGGGCAGGAAACTCCGACTACACC.

For this clone: The gene names here belong to mouse. The read is 1 residue too short to cover the CDR3 end, so that end is filled in from the germline J gene. The chain recombines TRBV16 with TRBJ2-5; TRBD1 agrees at 10 bases. V was pared by 5 bases and J by 6 bases, with 2 bases of the junction left unmatched. The CDR3 spans 13 residues. Per germline, CDR1 SGHSA and CDR2 FRNQAP. CDR3: CASSRQGADTQYF. CDR3 bases read: TGTGCAAGCAGCCGACAGGGGGCCGACACCCAGTAC.

In regard to this clone: Germline and genes here are mouse. From the germline J gene comes the end of the CDR3, since the read stops 1 residue before it. The chain carries TRBV16 and TRBJ2-4; D is possibly TRBD1 (5 bases). CDR1 and CDR2 (germline): SGHSA, FRNQAP. This CDR3 contains 14 residues. V was pared by 7 bases and J by 4 bases, with 15 bases between. The CDR3 sequence is CASTSGRGENTLYF. Partial CDR3 DNA: TGTGCAAGCACCTCAGGGAGGGGAGAAAACACCTTGTAC.

With respect to this clone: The genes are named according to mouse. With the read ending 1 residue before the CDR3 end, the germline J gene is used to fill in that end. The V call is TRBV26, the J call TRBJ2-3; D uncertain. The CDR3 consists of 13 residues. V lost 3 bases to trimming and J lost 0 bases, with 4 bases between them. The V gene's germline CDR1 is KGHPV and CDR2 FQNQEV (reference sequence). CDR3 sequence: CASSLPSAETLYF. The CDR3 DNA, read in part, is TGTGCCAGCAGTCTACCTAGTGCAGAAACGCTGTAT.

With respect to this clone: Genes and germline come from the mouse. Coverage ceases 1 residue before the CDR3 finishes, and the germline J gene fills in the end. V is TRBV13-3 and J is TRBJ2-5; no clear D. V was trimmed by 1 base and J by 0 bases, leaving 6 bases between them. Germline CDR1 and CDR2: NNHDY and SYVADS. CDR3 length: 14 amino acids. The CDR3 reads CASSDHSNQDTQYF. Partial CDR3 DNA: TGTGCCAGCAGTGATCACAGTAACCAAGACACCCAGTAC.

On this clone itself: Gene labels here are mouse ones. The observed sequence ends 1 residue before the CDR3 terminus, with the missing tail filled in from the germline J gene. The chain couples TRBV26 to TRBJ1-2; 10 nucleotides line up with TRBD1. This CDR3 spans 15 amino acids. Germline assignment: CDR1 KGHPV and CDR2 FQNQEV (reference sequence). Trimming cost V 5 bases and J 2 bases; bases outside gene matches: 5. The CDR3 loop reads CASSYPGQGNSDYTF. Partial CDR3 DNA: TGTGCCAGCAGTTATCCGGGACAGGGGAACTCCGACTACACC.